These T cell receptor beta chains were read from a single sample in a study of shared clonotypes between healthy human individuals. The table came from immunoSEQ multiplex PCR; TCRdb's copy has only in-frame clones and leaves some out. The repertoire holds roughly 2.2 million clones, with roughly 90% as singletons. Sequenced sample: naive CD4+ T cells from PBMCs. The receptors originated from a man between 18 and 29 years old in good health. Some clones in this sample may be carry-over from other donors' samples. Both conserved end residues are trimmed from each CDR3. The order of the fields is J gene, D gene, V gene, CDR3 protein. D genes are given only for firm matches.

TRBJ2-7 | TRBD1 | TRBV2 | ASSTGQGREQY
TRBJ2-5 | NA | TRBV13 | ASSVWGGETQY
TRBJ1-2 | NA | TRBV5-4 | ASSKGTDYGYT
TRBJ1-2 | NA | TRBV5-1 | ASSPGQSTGGSGGYT
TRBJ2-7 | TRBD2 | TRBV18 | ASSPLTSGRISEQY
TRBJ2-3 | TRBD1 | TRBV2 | ASTPGQGGDTQY
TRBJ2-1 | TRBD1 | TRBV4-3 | ASSQPGRQGRNEQF
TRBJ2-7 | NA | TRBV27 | ASSMLFTGTISYEQY
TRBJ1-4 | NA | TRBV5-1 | ASSLEAGGEKLF
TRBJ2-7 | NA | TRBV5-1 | ASSPLTGAPGYEQY
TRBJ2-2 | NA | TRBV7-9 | ASNRGGSATGELF
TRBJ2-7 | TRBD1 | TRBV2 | ASSEAGDRAYEQY
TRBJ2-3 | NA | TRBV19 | ASSALGTDTQY
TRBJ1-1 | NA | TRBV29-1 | SVAGTQNTEAF
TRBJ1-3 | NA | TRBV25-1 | ASSEYGGTTSGNTIY
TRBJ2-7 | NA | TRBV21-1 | ASSQGPGPYEQY
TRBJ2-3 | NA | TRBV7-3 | ASSLTAGQQDTQY
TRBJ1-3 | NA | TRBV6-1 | ASSDSRVWGNTIY
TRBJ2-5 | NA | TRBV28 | ASSLVDRSYQETQY
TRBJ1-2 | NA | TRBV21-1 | ASSKGQGGHPNYGYT
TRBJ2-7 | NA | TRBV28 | ASSFDGRNEQY
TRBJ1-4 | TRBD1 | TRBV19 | ASSIPGGSNEKLF
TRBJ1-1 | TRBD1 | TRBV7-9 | ASSPRDSEAF
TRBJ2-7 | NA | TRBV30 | AWSANLPSYEQY
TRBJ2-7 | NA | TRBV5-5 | ASSLLSWGDEQY
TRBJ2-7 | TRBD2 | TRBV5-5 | ASSLKTSGEQY
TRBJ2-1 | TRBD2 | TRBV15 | ATSRDWTSANEQF
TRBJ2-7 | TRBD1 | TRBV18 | ASSFGTGSYEQY
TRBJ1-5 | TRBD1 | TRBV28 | ASSILNRGVRPQH
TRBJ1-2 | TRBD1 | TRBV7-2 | ASSPGTGYGYT
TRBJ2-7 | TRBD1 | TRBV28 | ATQGDPYEQY
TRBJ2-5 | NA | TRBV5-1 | ASSLESLSKARGWWQETQY
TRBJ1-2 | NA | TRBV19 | ASSPRTSYGYT
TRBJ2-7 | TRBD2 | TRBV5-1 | ASSVLAGGVEQY
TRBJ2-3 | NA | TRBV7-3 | ASSGGNPGDTQY
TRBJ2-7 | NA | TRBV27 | ASSLAKRHEQY